Listed below are T cell receptor beta chains from one sample, sequenced in a study of early T cells in non-severe SARS-CoV-2 infection. TCRdb re-analysed the 5' RACE reads in MiXCR, keeping a single row per CDR3 protein. The sample carries roughly 40,000 distinct CDR3 sequences, roughly 4% recorded once. Sequenced input: whole blood. The source of these receptors is an adult who was a healthcare worker with PCR-confirmed SARS-CoV-2 infection or an uninfected control (not recorded which). Both conserved end residues are part of each CDR3. Each record gives: D gene, clone size, V gene, J gene, CDR3 protein, CDR3 DNA. The D gene is left open where the match is weak. Size tells how often a clone was seen (once, few, many) or the class of an expanded clone, and some rows leave it out.

D gene: .; clone size: many; V gene: TRBV21-1; J gene: TRBJ2-1; CDR3 protein: CASTASGGEQFF; CDR3 DNA: TGTGCCAGCACCGCATCGGGGGGTGAGCAGTTCTTC
D gene: .; clone size: many; V gene: TRBV11-2; J gene: TRBJ1-1; CDR3 protein: CASSFSTDTEAFF; CDR3 DNA: TGTGCCAGCAGCTTTTCGACCGACACTGAAGCTTTCTTT
D gene: .; clone size: many; V gene: TRBV2; J gene: TRBJ2-3; CDR3 protein: CASSEAGEATDTQYF; CDR3 DNA: TGTGCCAGCAGTGAAGCGGGGGAAGCCACAGATACGCAGTATTTT
D gene: .; clone size: many; V gene: TRBV2; J gene: TRBJ1-1; CDR3 protein: CASIPSAGADTEAFF; CDR3 DNA: TGTGCCAGCATCCCGTCAGCGGGGGCCGACACTGAAGCTTTCTTT
D gene: TRBD1; clone size: few; V gene: TRBV12-3/TRBV12-4; J gene: TRBJ1-4; CDR3 protein: CASRGQGALGEKLFF; CDR3 DNA: TGTGCCTCCCGAGGACAGGGGGCGCTGGGTGAAAAACTGTTTTTT
D gene: .; clone size: many; V gene: TRBV12-3/TRBV12-4; J gene: TRBJ1-1; CDR3 protein: CASSLRTEAFF; CDR3 DNA: TGTGCCAGCAGTTTACGAACTGAAGCTTTCTTT
D gene: TRBD1; clone size: many; V gene: TRBV6-1; J gene: TRBJ1-2; CDR3 protein: CASRDRGRNTASYGYTF; CDR3 DNA: TGTGCCAGCCGGGACAGGGGGCGTAATACGGCGTCCTATGGCTACACCTTC
D gene: .; clone size: many; V gene: TRBV13; J gene: TRBJ2-7; CDR3 protein: CASSPRGSGPYEQYF; CDR3 DNA: TGTGCCAGCAGCCCGAGGGGATCCGGCCCCTACGAGCAGTACTTC
D gene: TRBD2; clone size: .; V gene: TRBV4-1; J gene: TRBJ2-2; CDR3 protein: CASSQGSPGLADTGELFF; CDR3 DNA: TGCGCCAGCAGCCAAGGATCTCCGGGACTAGCAGACACCGGGGAGCTGTTTTTT
D gene: TRBD2; clone size: many; V gene: TRBV7-6; J gene: TRBJ2-1; CDR3 protein: CASSFESGTSNNEQFF; CDR3 DNA: TGTGCCAGCAGCTTCGAATCCGGGACTAGTAACAATGAGCAGTTCTTC
D gene: .; clone size: .; V gene: TRBV7-9; J gene: TRBJ1-5; CDR3 protein: CASSLEGQPQHF; CDR3 DNA: TGTGCCAGCAGCTTAGAGGGGCAGCCCCAGCATTTT
D gene: .; clone size: many; V gene: TRBV5-4; J gene: TRBJ2-1; CDR3 protein: CASSSGTYNEQFF; CDR3 DNA: TGTGCCAGCAGCTCAGGGACATACAATGAGCAGTTCTTC